This T cell receptor (beta chain) emerged from a study of PD-L1 blockade in urothelial cancer (dated 2017 in TCRdb). Notes on the research overall: All patients started therapy around 2014 and received atezolizumab 1,200 mg intravenously every 3 weeks. Pretreatment tumor samples and matched peripheral blood, collected serially before and after atezolizumab treatment, underwent TCR sequencing. In the same patients, pretreatment tumors underwent whole exome sequencing and RNA sequencing in addition to TCR sequencing. About 90% of the 29 patients were identified as males with urothelial cancer of bladder origin, and a prior smoking history was reported by 18 of 29 patients. Eight or nine patients reached durable clinical benefit, while some 20 patients did not. Blood samples were analyzed at two time points: 3 weeks after treatment start (second dose) and 6 weeks after treatment start. Pretreatment blood TCR-seq was available for fewer than 30 patients, at least one posttreatment blood collection was obtained for around 24 patients, and tumor TCR-seq was available for around 24 patients. An ECOG performance status of 0 or 1 was recorded for the patients, and 0 to 3 prior chemotherapy regimens had been received by the patients. The study was an exploratory multi-omic analysis of somatic, immune and clinical correlates of response to PD-L1 blockade with atezolizumab in urothelial cancer. Progression-free survival longer than 6 months counted as durable clinical benefit, and TCR features were additionally tested against both progression-free and overall survival. A median of around 150,000 T cells and 85,000 or so unique TCRs was obtained from blood samples, and a median clonality of approximately 0.08 was observed.

What the work shows at the level of the full study, not this receptor alone: Because of the small sample size (n ≈ 31) and the many exploratory analyses performed, the results are intended to be regarded as hypothesis-generating. Patients with durable benefit showed greater expansion of tumor-associated TCR clones in peripheral blood 3 weeks after starting treatment (n ≈ 23, p = 0.022). Improved progression-free and overall survival was associated with having pretreatment peripheral blood TCR clonality below the median.

Synthetic TCR analog templates were spiked into each PCR so that absolute template abundance could be estimated from read counts. The immunoSEQ assay was used to amplify TCRbeta CDR3 regions from genomic DNA with bias-controlled V and J gene primers. Sequencing of rearranged TCRbeta segments was performed at approximately 20X coverage. As for the authors' bioinformatics: Clustering was used to correct sequencing errors, and CDR3s were annotated against IMGT so that V, D and J genes could be assigned. Downstream analyses used only productive TCRbeta rearrangements, leaving out any out-of-frame or stop-codon sequences. To compute clonality, Shannon entropy was normalized by the log of the number of unique productive sequences and then subtracted from one. Fisher's exact test with Benjamini-Hochberg correction, using a cutoff of adjusted p below 0.01, was how clones that differed between time points or between blood and tumor were identified. TCRdb stores this immuneACCESS table with in-frame sequences only. Part of the clones is absent; in the studies checked, under half of the shortfall reflects unresolved V genes, and no reason is known for the rest. V, J and clone size reflect that table, while D and trimming were determined from the DNA. Recorded for this sample are about 48,000 clones; around 80% of them occurred a single time. Together, the top ten hold about 10% of the sample.

The meaning of the sample's time point label: peripheral blood 6 weeks after treatment start. A cohort of roughly 30 patients with locally advanced or metastatic urothelial carcinoma, treated at Memorial Sloan Kettering on a trial protocol, was included. Peripheral blood mononuclear cells were collected pretreatment and during treatment, with between 1 and 8 total time points per patient. The Qiagen DNeasy Blood extraction kit was used to purify genomic DNA from total PBMCs and tumor samples. PBMCs were collected pretreatment and during treatment, and were isolated and stored as previously described. Regarding this clone: There is no known antigen for this receptor. No much larger clone exists at a distance of one base, and base qualities are not known.

The sample was PBMCs, taken around atezolizumab (anti-PD-L1) treatment. The TCR sequence derives from a man between 65 and 85 years old with urothelial cancer.

The sequence in DNA is TGTGCCAGCAGCCGCGGAGAGGGGGCGACCGGGGAGCTGTTTTTT. It translates as CASSRGEGATGELFF. This chain is built from TRBV9 and TRBJ2-2, and 7 junctional nucleotides match TRBD1. CDR1 SGDLS and CDR2 YYNGEE are derived from the germline V gene. The CDR3 runs 15 residues from the cysteine to the phenylalanine. The retained sequence is limited to the CDR3, 45 bases, with the frame set at the first base. Trimmed from V: 4 bases; trimmed from J: 5 bases; junction bases lacking a gene match: 8.